Listed here is a single TCR beta chain. This record comes from a study of OX40 agonist ivuxolimab in advanced cancers. Study-wide context: Hepatocellular carcinoma, melanoma, renal cell or head and neck cancer occurred in dose-escalation patients.

The table came from immunoSEQ multiplex PCR; TCRdb's copy has only in-frame clones and leaves some out. The data contain around 12,000 clones, approximately 85% of them seen just once; the ten biggest clones take up around 47%. This clonotype originated in an adult with an advanced solid tumor such as melanoma, head and neck, liver or kidney cancer. Material: CD4+ or CD8+ T cells sorted from blood, obtained in a trial of the OX40 agonist ivuxolimab.

In DNA form, the CDR3 reads TGTGCCAGCAGGGAGAACAGGGGGAAGGATCAGCCCCAGCATTTT. It encodes CASRENRGKDQPQHF. J is TRBJ1-5 and V is TRBV27; TRBD1 matches at 8 bases. Unmatched junction bases numbered 9, after V lost 6 bases and J lost 5 bases. The CDR3 is made up of 15 amino acids. Per germline, CDR1 MNHEY and CDR2 SMNVEV (reference sequence).